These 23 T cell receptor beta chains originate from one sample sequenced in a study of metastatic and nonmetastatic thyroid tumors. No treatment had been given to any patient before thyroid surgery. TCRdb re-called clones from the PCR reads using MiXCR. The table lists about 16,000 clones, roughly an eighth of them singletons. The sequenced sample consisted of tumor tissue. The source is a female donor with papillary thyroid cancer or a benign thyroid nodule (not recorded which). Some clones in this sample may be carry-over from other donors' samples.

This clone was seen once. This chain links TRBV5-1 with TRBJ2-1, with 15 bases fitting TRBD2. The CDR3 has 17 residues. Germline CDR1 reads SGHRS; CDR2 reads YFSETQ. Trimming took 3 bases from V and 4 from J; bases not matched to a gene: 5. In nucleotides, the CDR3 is TGCGCCAGCAGCTGGACTAGCGGGAGGGCCGGGTACAATGAGCAGTTCTTC. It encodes CASSWTSGRAGYNEQFF.

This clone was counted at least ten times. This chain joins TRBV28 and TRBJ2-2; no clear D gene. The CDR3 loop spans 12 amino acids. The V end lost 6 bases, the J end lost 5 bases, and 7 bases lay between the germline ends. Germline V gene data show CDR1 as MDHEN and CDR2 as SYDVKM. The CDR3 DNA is TGTGCCAGCAGCTCAAGAACCGGGGAGCTGTTTTTT. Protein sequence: CASSSRTGELFF.

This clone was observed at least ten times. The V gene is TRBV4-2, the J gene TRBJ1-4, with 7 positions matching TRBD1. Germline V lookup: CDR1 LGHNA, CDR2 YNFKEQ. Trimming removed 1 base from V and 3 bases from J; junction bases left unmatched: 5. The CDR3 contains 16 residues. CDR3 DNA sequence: TGTGCCAGCAGCCAAGTCTTGGGACAGTCTAATGAAAAACTGTTTTTT. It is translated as CASSQVLGQSNEKLFF.

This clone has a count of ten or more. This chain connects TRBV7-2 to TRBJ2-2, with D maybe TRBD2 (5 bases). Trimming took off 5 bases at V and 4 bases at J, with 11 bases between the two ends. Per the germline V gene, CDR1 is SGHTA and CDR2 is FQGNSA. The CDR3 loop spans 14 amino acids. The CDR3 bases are TGTGCCAGCAGCCTAGGAGGCCGCACCGGGGAGCTGTTTTTT. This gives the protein CASSLGGRTGELFF. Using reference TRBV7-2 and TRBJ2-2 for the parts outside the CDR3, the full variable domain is GAGVSQSPSNKVTEKGKDVELRCDPISGHTALYWYRQSLGQGLEFLIYFQGNSAPDKSGLPSDRFSAERTGGSVSTLTIQRTQQEDSAVYLCASSLGGRTGELFFGEGSRLTVL.

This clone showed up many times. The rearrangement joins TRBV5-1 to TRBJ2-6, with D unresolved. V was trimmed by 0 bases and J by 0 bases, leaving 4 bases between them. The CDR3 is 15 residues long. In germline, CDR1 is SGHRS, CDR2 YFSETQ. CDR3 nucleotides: TGCGCCAGCAGCTTGGCCCTCTCTGGGGCCAACGTCCTGACTTTC. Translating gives CASSLALSGANVLTF.

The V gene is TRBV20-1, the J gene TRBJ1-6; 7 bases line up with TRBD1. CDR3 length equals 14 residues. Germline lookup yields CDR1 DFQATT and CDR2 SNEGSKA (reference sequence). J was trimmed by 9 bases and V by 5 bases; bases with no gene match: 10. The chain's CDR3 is CSASEGAGSSPLHF. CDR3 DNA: TGCAGTGCTTCCGAGGGGGCAGGGAGTTCACCCCTCCACTTT.

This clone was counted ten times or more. CDR3 amino acids: CASSPQGVGGYTF. CDR3 DNA: TGTGCCAGCAGTCCTCAGGGCGTCGGGGGCTACACCTTC. The V and J genes are TRBV2 and TRBJ1-2, with D possibly being TRBD1 (5 bases). Between the trimmed V and J ends, which lost 5 bases and 8 bases, there was a span of 15 bases. The CDR3 is 13 residues long. CDR1 SNHLY and CDR2 FYNNEI come from the germline V gene.

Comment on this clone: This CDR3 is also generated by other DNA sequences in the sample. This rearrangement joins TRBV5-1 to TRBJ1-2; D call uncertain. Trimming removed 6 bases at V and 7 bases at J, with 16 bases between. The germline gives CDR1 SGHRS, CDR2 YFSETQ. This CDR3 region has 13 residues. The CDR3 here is CASKTRISAGYTF. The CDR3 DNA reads TGCGCCAGCAAAACTCGGATTTCAGCTGGCTACACCTTC.

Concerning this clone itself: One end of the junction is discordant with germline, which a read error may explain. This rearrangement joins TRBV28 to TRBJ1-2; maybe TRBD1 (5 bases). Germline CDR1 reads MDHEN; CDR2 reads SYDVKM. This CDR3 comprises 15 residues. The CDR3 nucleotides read TGTGCCAGCAGTACCGAATCAGGGAGATCCTATGGCTACACTTTC. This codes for CASSTESGRSYGYTF.

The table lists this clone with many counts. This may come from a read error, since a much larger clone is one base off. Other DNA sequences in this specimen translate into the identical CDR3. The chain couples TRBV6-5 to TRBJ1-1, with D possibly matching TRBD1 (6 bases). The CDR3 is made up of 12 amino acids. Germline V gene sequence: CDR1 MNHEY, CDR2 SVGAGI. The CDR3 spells CASSYSGVKAFF. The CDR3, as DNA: TGTGCCAGTAGTTACTCAGGGGTTAAAGCTTTCTTT.

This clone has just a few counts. The CDR3: CASSPAATIDTQYF. DNA for the CDR3: TGTGCCAGCAGCCCGGCGGCGACGATAGATACGCAGTATTTT. The V call is TRBV5-4, the J call TRBJ2-3; D gene ambiguous. The CDR3 is 14 amino acids. The V and J ends lost 4 bases and 5 bases respectively, with 14 bases between them. CDR1 is SGHNT, CDR2 YYREEE, per germline (reference sequence). Looking up the rest from reference TRBV5-4 and TRBJ2-3 gives the full variable domain: ETGVTQSPTHLIKTRGQQVTLRCSSQSGHNTVSWYQQALGQGPQFIFQYYREEENGRGNFPPRFSGLQFPNYSSELNVNALELDDSALYLCASSPAATIDTQYFGPGTRLTVL.

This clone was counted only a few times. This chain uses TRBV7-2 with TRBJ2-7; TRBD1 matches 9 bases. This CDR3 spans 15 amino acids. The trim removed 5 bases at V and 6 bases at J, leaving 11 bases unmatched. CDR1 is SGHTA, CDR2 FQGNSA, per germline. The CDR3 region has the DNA TGTGCCAGCAGCAAGACAGCGGGACAGGGTTTCGAGCAGTACTTC. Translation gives CASSKTAGQGFEQYF.

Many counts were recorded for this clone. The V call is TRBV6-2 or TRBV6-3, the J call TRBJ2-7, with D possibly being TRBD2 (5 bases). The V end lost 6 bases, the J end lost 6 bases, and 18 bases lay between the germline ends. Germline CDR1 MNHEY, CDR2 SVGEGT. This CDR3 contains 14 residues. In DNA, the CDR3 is TGTGCCAGCAGCCATACTAGTAACCCGAGCGAGCAGTACTTC. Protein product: CASSHTSNPSEQYF.

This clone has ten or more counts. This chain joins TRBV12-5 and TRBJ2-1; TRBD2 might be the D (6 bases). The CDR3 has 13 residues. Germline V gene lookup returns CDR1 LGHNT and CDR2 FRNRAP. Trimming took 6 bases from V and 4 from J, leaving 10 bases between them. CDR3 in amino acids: CASGRGNYNEQFF. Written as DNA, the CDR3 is TGTGCTAGTGGGCGGGGAAATTACAATGAGCAGTTCTTC.

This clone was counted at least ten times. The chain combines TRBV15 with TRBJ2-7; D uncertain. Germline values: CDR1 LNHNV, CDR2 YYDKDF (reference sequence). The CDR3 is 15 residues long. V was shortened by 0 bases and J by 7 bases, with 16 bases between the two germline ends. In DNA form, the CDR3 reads TGTGCCACCAGCAGAGATCGGGCCGGTTCCGGGGAGCAGTACTTC. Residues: CATSRDRAGSGEQYF.

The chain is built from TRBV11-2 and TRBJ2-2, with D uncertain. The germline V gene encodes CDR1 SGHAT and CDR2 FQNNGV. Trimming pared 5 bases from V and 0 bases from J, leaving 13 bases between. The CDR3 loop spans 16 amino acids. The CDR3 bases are TGTGCCAGCAGCCCCACCTCAACCTCGAACACCGGGGAGCTGTTTTTT. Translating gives CASSPTSTSNTGELFF.

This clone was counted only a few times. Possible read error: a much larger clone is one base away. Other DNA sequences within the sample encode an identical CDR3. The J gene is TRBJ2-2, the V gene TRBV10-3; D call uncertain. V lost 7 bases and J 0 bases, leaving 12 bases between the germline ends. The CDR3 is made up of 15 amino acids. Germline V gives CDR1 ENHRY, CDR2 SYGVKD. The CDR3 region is CAITPAGPNTGELFF. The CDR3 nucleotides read TGTGCCATCACCCCAGCAGGCCCGAACACCGGGGAGCTGTTTTTT.

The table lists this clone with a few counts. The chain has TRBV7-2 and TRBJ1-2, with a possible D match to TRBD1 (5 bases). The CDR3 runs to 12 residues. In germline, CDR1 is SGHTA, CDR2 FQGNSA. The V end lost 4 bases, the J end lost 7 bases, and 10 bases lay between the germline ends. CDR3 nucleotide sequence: TGTGCCAGCAGCTCGATAGGGGCTGGCTACACCTTC. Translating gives CASSSIGAGYTF.

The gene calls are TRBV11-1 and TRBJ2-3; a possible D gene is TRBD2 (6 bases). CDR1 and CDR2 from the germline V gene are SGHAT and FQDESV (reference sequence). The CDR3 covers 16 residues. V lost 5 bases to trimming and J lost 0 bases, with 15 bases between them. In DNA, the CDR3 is TGTGCCAGCAGCCCCCCCTCGAGCGGGAGCACAGATACGCAGTATTTT. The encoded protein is CASSPPSSGSTDTQYF.

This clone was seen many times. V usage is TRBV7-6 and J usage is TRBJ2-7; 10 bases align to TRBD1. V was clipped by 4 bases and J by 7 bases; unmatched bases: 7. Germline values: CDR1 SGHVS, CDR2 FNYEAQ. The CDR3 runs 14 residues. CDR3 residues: CASSSRQGAGEQYF. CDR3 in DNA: TGTGCCAGCAGCTCTCGACAGGGGGCCGGAGAGCAGTACTTC.

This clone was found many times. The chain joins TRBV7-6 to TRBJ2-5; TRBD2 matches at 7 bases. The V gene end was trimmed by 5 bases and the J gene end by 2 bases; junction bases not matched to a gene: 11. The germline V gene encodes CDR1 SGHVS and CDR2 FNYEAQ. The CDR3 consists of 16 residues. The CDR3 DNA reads TGTGCCAGCAGCCCAGGGAGGGTTTGGGGACAAGAGACCCAGTACTTC. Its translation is CASSPGRVWGQETQYF.

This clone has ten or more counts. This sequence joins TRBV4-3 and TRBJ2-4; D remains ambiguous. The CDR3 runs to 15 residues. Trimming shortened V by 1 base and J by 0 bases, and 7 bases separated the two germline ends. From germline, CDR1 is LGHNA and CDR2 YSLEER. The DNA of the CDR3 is TGCGCCAGCAGCCAAGCTTCCTTAGCCAAAAACATTCAGTACTTC. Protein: CASSQASLAKNIQYF.

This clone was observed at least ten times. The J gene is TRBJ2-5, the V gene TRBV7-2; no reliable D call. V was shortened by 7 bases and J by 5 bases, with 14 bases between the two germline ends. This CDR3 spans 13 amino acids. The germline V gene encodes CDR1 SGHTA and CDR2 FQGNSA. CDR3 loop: CASTTRVGETQYF. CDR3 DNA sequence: TGTGCCAGCACCACTCGGGTTGGGGAGACCCAGTACTTC.